A single sample is the source of the 4 T cell receptor beta chains below, sequenced in a study of blood T cell repertoires in COVID-19. Measured with immunoSEQ multiplex PCR; TCRdb has only the in-frame clones, and not every one. The data show 300,000 to 500,000 clones, around 90% seen once. The sequenced material came from PBMCs or T cells enriched from blood (not recorded which). The receptors were gathered from a woman aged 40-49 years with acute COVID-19.

CDR3 amino acids: CASSYSAGSNYGYTF. The CDR3 DNA reads TGTGCCAGCAGTTACTCCGCGGGTTCTAACTATGGCTACACCTTC. V and J are TRBV6-5 and TRBJ1-2; D gene ambiguous. V was clipped by 0 bases and J by 0 bases, with 8 bases between them. Germline V CDR1 and CDR2: MNHEY, SVGAGI. CDR3 length: 15 residues.

The genes are TRBV12-3 or TRBV12-4 and TRBJ2-1; D gene unclear. Trimming removed 1 base from V and 6 bases from J, with 4 bases in between. The CDR3 length is 12 residues. The CDR3 spells CASSLVLNEQFF. Written as DNA, the CDR3 is TGTGCCAGCAGTTTAGTTCTCAATGAGCAGTTCTTC.

The chain is built from TRBV5-1 and TRBJ2-1; TRBD2 agrees at 8 bases. This CDR3 contains 15 residues. V lost 4 bases, J lost 2 bases, and 5 bases stayed unmatched. In germline, CDR1 is SGHRS, CDR2 YFSETQ. This CDR3 reads CASSPTSGTYNEQFF. The CDR3 DNA follows: TGCGCCAGCAGCCCCACTAGCGGAACCTACAATGAGCAGTTCTTC.

The rearrangement uses TRBV19 and TRBJ1-6; D gene uncertain. The CDR3 runs to 12 residues. Germline V gene lookup returns CDR1 LNHDA and CDR2 SQIVND (reference sequence). V shed 4 bases and J shed 5 bases, with 3 bases lying between them. CDR3 sequence: CASSTDNSPLHF. CDR3 nucleotides: TGTGCCAGTAGTACAGATAATTCACCCCTCCACTTT.